The 26 T cell receptor beta chains below all came from one sample that was sequenced in a study of T cell repertoires in cytomegalovirus infection. TCRdb reprocessed the reads via MiXCR and lists one record per CDR3 protein. Of around 900,000 distinct CDR3 sequences in the sample, 31% were seen once. Their target antigens are unknown. Sequencing was performed on cultured CD8+ T cells from PBMCs, taken from culture after CMV antigen stimulation. These receptors were obtained from a human donor in good health (CMV status not recorded). Some clones in this sample may be carry-over from other donors' samples.

A word on this clonotype: Just one base apart from a much larger clone, this may be a read error. The chain links TRBV7-9 to TRBJ1-1, with TRBD1 matching 7 bases. Germline lookup yields CDR1 SEHNR and CDR2 FQNEAQ (reference sequence). The CDR3 loop spans 15 amino acids. The CDR3 nucleotides are TGTGCCTGCAGCTTGAGACAGGGCATGAACACTGAAGCTTTCTTT. Its protein product is CACSLRQGMNTEAFF.

The CDR3 nucleotides are TGTGCCAGCAGGTCCAGGCCGACAGGAGTGAACACTGAAGCTTTCTTT. Translating gives CASRSRPTGVNTEAFF. V usage is TRBV7-6 and J usage is TRBJ1-1, with a tentative D call TRBD1 (6 bases). Trimming removed 6 bases at V and 0 bases at J, with 17 bases between. This CDR3 is built from 16 residues. The germline gives CDR1 SGHVS, CDR2 FNYEAQ.

This clonotype was seen more than once but under ten times. V is TRBV12-3 or TRBV12-4 and J is TRBJ2-1, with D tentatively TRBD1 (6 bases). The CDR3 totals 15 residues. The V end was cut by 3 bases, the J end by 6 bases, with 15 bases between. CDR3: CASSFGQGTINEQFF. The CDR3, as DNA: TGTGCCAGCAGTTTCGGGCAGGGGACGATCAATGAGCAGTTCTTC.

The chain joins TRBV20-1 to TRBJ2-1; 13 bases fit TRBD2. Per germline, CDR1 DFQATT and CDR2 SNEGSKA (reference sequence). This CDR3 contains 19 residues. The ends lost 5 bases at V and 0 bases at J; junction bases unmatched: 13. The CDR3 DNA is TGCAGTGCTCGCGGACTAGCGGGGGCCTACATTAGCTCCTACAATGAGCAGTTCTTC. Protein product: CSARGLAGAYISSYNEQFF.

This clonotype was counted many times. The chain joins TRBV7-2 to TRBJ2-5; maybe TRBD1 (6 bases). V lost 1 base, J lost 1 base, and 10 bases lay in between. The CDR3 is 15 residues long. CDR1 is SGHTA, CDR2 FQGNSA, per germline. In DNA, the CDR3 is TGTGCCAGCAGCTTAGTCGGACAGATCCAAGAGACCCAGTACTTC. Translated: CASSLVGQIQETQYF.

The V gene is TRBV5-6, the J gene TRBJ2-5; D is unresolved. This CDR3 has 16 residues. Germline CDR1 is SGHDT and CDR2 is YYEEEE. V lost 0 bases and J lost 0, with 12 bases in between. The CDR3 protein is CASSLARSRYQETQYF. The CDR3 DNA follows: TGTGCCAGCAGCTTGGCCAGGTCCCGGTACCAAGAGACCCAGTACTTC.

This clonotype was counted a few times. The chain uses TRBV6-2 or TRBV6-3 and TRBJ2-3; TRBD1 aligns across 11 bases. CDR3 length equals 15 residues. V lost 6 bases to trimming and J lost 6 bases; unmatched junction nucleotides: 8. Germline V CDR1 and CDR2: MNHEY, SVGEGT. CDR3 residues: CASSPDRGLLDTQYF. DNA for the CDR3: TGTGCCAGCAGCCCGGACAGGGGGCTGTTGGATACGCAGTATTTT.

The chain couples TRBV19 to TRBJ2-5, with 12 bases matching TRBD2. Trimming cost V 4 bases and J 1 base; bases outside gene matches: 1. The V gene's germline CDR1 is LNHDA and CDR2 SQIVND (reference sequence). This CDR3 is 15 amino acids long. The CDR3 region has the DNA TGTGCCAGTAGTACGACTAGCGGGAGCCAAGAGACCCAGTACTTC. Translating gives CASSTTSGSQETQYF. Filled out from reference TRBV19 and TRBJ2-5, the complete variable domain reads DGGITQSPKYLFRKEGQNVTLSCEQNLNHDAMYWYRQDPGQGLRLIYYSQIVNDFQKGDIAEGYSVSREKKESFPLTVTSAQKNPTAFYLCASSTTSGSQETQYFGPGTRLLVL.

This rearrangement joins TRBV6-2 or TRBV6-3 to TRBJ1-5; 8 bases line up with TRBD1. The ends lost 6 bases at V and 0 bases at J; junction bases unmatched: 10. The CDR3 has 17 residues. The germline CDR1 and CDR2 sequences are MNHEY and SVGEGT. CDR3 sequence reads: CASSCNPGQDSNQPQHF. The CDR3 DNA follows: TGTGCCAGCAGCTGCAACCCGGGACAGGATAGCAATCAGCCCCAGCATTTT.

This clonotype was detected a few times. The chain has TRBV5-6 and TRBJ2-1, with TRBD2 matching over 12 bases. Looked up from germline, CDR1 is SGHDT and CDR2 is YYEEEE. The CDR3 length is 16 residues. The V segment lost 6 bases and the J segment 0 bases; nucleotides outside the gene matches: 4. The CDR3 nucleotides read TGTGCCAGCAAAGGACTAGCGGGGACCTCCTACAATGAGCAGTTCTTC. Translating gives CASKGLAGTSYNEQFF.

About this clonotype: A much larger clone differs by one base, so this may be a read error. The V call is TRBV7-6, the J call TRBJ1-5; D remains unclear. CDR1 is SGHVS and CDR2 is FNYEAQ in the germline V gene. The CDR3 sequence is 14 residues long. The CDR3 protein is CVSSADGSNQPQHF. For the CDR3, the DNA is TGTGTCAGCAGCGCGGACGGATCTAATCAGCCCCAGCATTTT.

There are a few counts of this clonotype. This chain connects TRBV6-5 to TRBJ2-1; TRBD2 matches at 7 bases. Germline CDR1 reads MNHEY; CDR2 reads SVGAGI. V was pared by 2 bases and J by 7 bases, with 14 bases of the junction left unmatched. CDR3 size: 17 residues. The CDR3 DNA is TGTGCCAGCAGTTACCCCGCTAGAGGCCTAGCGGCGAATGAGCAGTTCTTC. It codes for CASSYPARGLAANEQFF.

This clonotype came up a few times. The chain employs TRBV27 and TRBJ1-1; the D gene is possibly TRBD1 (6 bases). CDR1 and CDR2 (germline): MNHEY, SMNVEV (reference sequence). The V and J ends lost 8 bases and 5 bases respectively, with 18 bases between them. This CDR3 has 14 residues. Here the CDR3 DNA reads TGTGCCAGCTCGGCGGGACACCGTATGACTGAAGCTTTCTTT. Translation: CASSAGHRMTEAFF.

This sequence joins TRBV3-1 and TRBJ2-7, with a weak D call TRBD2 (5 bases). CDR1 is LGHDT, CDR2 YNNKEL, per germline (reference sequence). This CDR3 is built from 18 residues. The germline V and J ends were trimmed by 0 bases and 2 bases, with 20 bases remaining between them. The CDR3 sequence: CASSQEVPMPGLTYEQYF. As DNA, the CDR3 is TGTGCCAGCAGCCAAGAAGTCCCGATGCCGGGGTTAACCTACGAGCAGTACTTC.

The rearrangement uses TRBV12-5 and TRBJ2-5, with 12 bases matching TRBD1. J gave up 5 bases and V 6 bases, and 4 bases lay outside the gene matches. This CDR3 contains 14 residues. From germline, CDR1 is LGHNT and CDR2 FRNRAP. As DNA, the CDR3 is TGTGCTAGTGGGCGGGACAGGGGGCGGGAGACCCAGTACTTC. Translated: CASGRDRGRETQYF.

J is TRBJ2-1 and V is TRBV4-2, with D tentatively TRBD1 (5 bases). This CDR3 has 14 amino acids. The V end was cut by 1 base, the J end by 8 bases, with 12 bases between. CDR1 and CDR2 (germline): LGHNA, YNFKEQ. The DNA of the CDR3 is TGTGCCAGCAGCCAAGTCGCCCAGGGCGATGAGCAGTTCTTC. Translating gives CASSQVAQGDEQFF.

This clonotype was seen a handful of times. The CDR3 DNA reads TGTGCCAGTTCGGAAGGTCCCGCCTTTTACGAGCAGTACTTC. Its protein product is CASSEGPAFYEQYF. V is TRBV19 and J is TRBJ2-7; D is ambiguous. The CDR3 is made up of 14 amino acids. The V gene lost 8 bases and the J gene lost 4 bases, with 18 bases spanning the gap. Germline V gene data show CDR1 as LNHDA and CDR2 as SQIVND (reference sequence).

The rearrangement uses TRBV10-3 and TRBJ2-1, with 7 bases identical to TRBD1. The CDR3 runs 17 residues. V gave up 6 bases and J gave up 10 bases; unmatched junction bases: 21. Germline V lookup: CDR1 ENHRY, CDR2 SYGVKD. The CDR3: CAIRQSSGTEERGEQFF. The CDR3 DNA reads as TGTGCCATCAGACAATCATCCGGGACAGAGGAGAGAGGCGAGCAGTTCTTC.

This clonotype was detected only a few times. The chain links TRBV11-1 to TRBJ2-3; TRBD2 matches at 10 bases. CDR1 is SGHAT and CDR2 is FQDESV in the germline V gene (reference sequence). The CDR3 runs to 18 residues. Trimming cost V 5 bases and J 3 bases; bases outside gene matches: 14. CDR3 bases: TGTGCCAGCAGCCTATGGTGGGCTAGCGGGGGAGATACAGATACGCAGTATTTT. Protein product: CASSLWWASGGDTDTQYF. Full variable domain (remainder filled in from reference TRBV11-1 and TRBJ2-3): EAEVAQSPRYKITEKSQAVAFWCDPISGHATLYWYRQILGQGPELLVQFQDESVVDDSQLPKDRFSAERLKGVDSTLKIQPAELGDSAMYLCASSLWWASGGDTDTQYFGPGTRLTVL.

There are a few counts of this clonotype. The chain recombines TRBV7-9 with TRBJ1-2; no definite D call. CDR3 size: 15 residues. Trimming took 10 bases from V and 0 from J, leaving 18 bases between them. Germline CDR1 is SEHNR and CDR2 is FQNEAQ (reference sequence). The CDR3 reads CAKTEIRGTNYGYTF. CDR3 sequence (DNA): TGTGCCAAAACTGAAATCCGGGGAACTAACTATGGCTACACCTTC.

J is TRBJ2-3 and V is TRBV7-8; tentative D call: TRBD1 (5 bases). The CDR3 is made up of 13 amino acids. The ends were cut back, 5 bases at V and 3 bases at J, with 9 bases in the middle. Germline CDR1 SGHVS, CDR2 FQNEAQ. The CDR3 sequence is CASSVYRTDTQYF. The CDR3 DNA follows: TGTGCCAGCAGCGTATACAGGACAGATACGCAGTATTTT.

The rearrangement links TRBV6-6 to TRBJ1-2; the D gene is possibly TRBD1 (5 bases). Germline lookup yields CDR1 MNHNY and CDR2 SVGAGI (reference sequence). V gave up 2 bases and J gave up 0 bases, with 13 bases separating them. This CDR3 spans 16 amino acids. This CDR3 is CASSYRRGVPNYGYTF. The CDR3 nucleotides read TGTGCCAGCAGTTACCGGCGAGGGGTTCCTAACTATGGCTACACCTTC.

This clonotype was seen a handful of times. The chain uses TRBV25-1 and TRBJ2-3, with TRBD1 matching 10 bases. J lost 3 bases, V lost 7 bases, and 13 bases had no gene match. The germline gives CDR1 MGHDK, CDR2 SYGVNS. The CDR3 spans 17 residues. CDR3 region: CASTPRKAGQGTDTQYF. For the CDR3, the DNA is TGTGCCAGCACCCCGAGAAAGGCGGGACAGGGGACAGATACGCAGTATTTT. Drawing the rest from reference TRBV25-1 and TRBJ2-3, the complete variable domain is EADIYQTPRYLVIGTGKKITLECSQTMGHDKMYWYQQDPGMELHLIHYSYGVNSTEKGDLSSESTVSRIRTEHFPLTLESARPSHTSQYLCASTPRKAGQGTDTQYFGPGTRLTVL.

The chain has TRBV13 and TRBJ2-1; possibly TRBD1 or TRBD2 for D (5 bases each). Deletions cut 4 bases from V and 10 bases from J, with 11 bases between. Germline CDR1 PRHDT, CDR2 FYEKMQ (reference sequence). The CDR3 is 12 residues long. CDR3 residues: CASSSVGDEQFF. In nucleotides, the CDR3 is TGTGCCAGCAGCTCCGTGGGGGACGAGCAGTTCTTC.

The V call is TRBV27, the J call TRBJ2-5; unclear D gene. This CDR3 region has 13 residues. Germline CDR1 is MNHEY and CDR2 is SMNVEV (reference sequence). V was cut by 3 bases and J by 11 bases, with 16 bases left in between. The CDR3 sequence is CASSFGEWGSQYF. The DNA of the CDR3 is TGTGCCAGCAGTTTTGGGGAATGGGGTTCACAGTACTTC.

The chain has TRBV7-9 and TRBJ2-1, with a possible D match to TRBD2 (5 bases). Germline CDR1 reads SEHNR; CDR2 reads FQNEAQ (reference sequence). The CDR3 length is 12 residues. V was cut by 1 base and J by 12 bases, with 10 bases left in between. CDR3 protein: CASSLGGSGQFF. The DNA of the CDR3 is TGTGCCAGCAGCTTAGGAGGGTCTGGGCAGTTCTTC.